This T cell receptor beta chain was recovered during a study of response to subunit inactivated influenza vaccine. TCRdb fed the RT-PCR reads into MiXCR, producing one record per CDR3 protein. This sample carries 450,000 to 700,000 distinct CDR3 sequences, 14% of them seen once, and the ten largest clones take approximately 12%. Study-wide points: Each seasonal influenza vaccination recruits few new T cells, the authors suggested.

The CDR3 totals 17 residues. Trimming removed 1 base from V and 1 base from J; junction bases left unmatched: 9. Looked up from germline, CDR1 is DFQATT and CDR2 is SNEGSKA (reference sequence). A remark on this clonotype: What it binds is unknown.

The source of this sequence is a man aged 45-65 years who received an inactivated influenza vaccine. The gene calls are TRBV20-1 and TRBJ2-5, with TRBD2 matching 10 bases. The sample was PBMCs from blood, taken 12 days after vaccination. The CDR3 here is CSARGGLAGEAQETQYF. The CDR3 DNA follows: TGCAGTGCTAGAGGGGGGCTAGCGGGAGAAGCCCAAGAGACCCAGTACTTC.